These T cell receptor beta chains were read from a single sample in a study of T cells in Graves' hyperthyroidism and ophthalmopathy. TCRdb fed the multiplex PCR reads into MiXCR, producing one record per CDR3 protein. The data show hundreds of thousands of distinct CDR3 sequences, with around 39% seen just once and about 9% held by the top ten. Sequencing input: blood. The receptors were sampled from a man younger than 30 with Graves' hyperthyroidism. CDR3s include the opening cysteine and the closing phenylalanine or tryptophan. The D gene is left open where the match is weak. Some rows mark clone size as missing; the rest say once, few, many or name a class of expanded clone.

d_call,v_call,clone_size,j_call,cdr3_aa,cdr3_nt
NA,TRBV7-3,NA,TRBJ2-5,CASSRTGSAETQYF,TGTGCCAGCAGCCGTACAGGGTCGGCGGAGACCCAGTACTTC
NA,TRBV25-1,NA,TRBJ1-5,CASSEAGTGQPQHF,TGTGCCAGCAGTGAGGCAGGGACGGGTCAGCCCCAGCATTTT
TRBD1,TRBV7-2,NA,TRBJ2-7,CASQPVQGGTYEQYF,TGTGCCAGCCAACCGGTACAGGGGGGCACCTACGAGCAGTACTTC
NA,TRBV7-6,many,TRBJ1-3,CAWGIAGNTIYF,TGTGCTTGGGGGATCGCTGGAAACACCATATATTTT
NA,TRBV2,many,TRBJ2-7,CASSDSNRAHEQYF,TGTGCCAGCAGCGATAGTAACAGGGCCCACGAGCAGTACTTC
TRBD2,TRBV6-1,NA,TRBJ2-7,CAGSPAGGSYEQYF,TGTGCCGGCAGCCCAGCGGGAGGGTCCTACGAGCAGTACTTC
TRBD1,TRBV20-1,NA,TRBJ1-4,CSARDWTGGTREKLFF,TGCAGTGCTAGAGACTGGACAGGGGGCACTCGTGAAAAACTGTTTTTT
TRBD1,TRBV19,NA,TRBJ1-5,CASRTDRGRHQPQHF,TGTGCCAGTAGGACGGACAGGGGTAGGCATCAGCCCCAGCATTTT
NA,TRBV27,NA,TRBJ2-5,CASRLEAGGAGETQYF,TGTGCCAGCCGCCTAGAAGCTGGGGGCGCAGGAGAGACCCAGTACTTC
TRBD2,TRBV4-1,NA,TRBJ2-5,CASSQGSGLAGETQYF,TGCGCCAGCAGCCAAGGCAGTGGACTAGCGGGAGAGACCCAGTACTTC
NA,TRBV7-6,many,TRBJ1-4,CASSAGVAKEKLFF,TGTGCCAGCAGCGCCGGCGTCGCGAAGGAAAAACTGTTTTTT
NA,TRBV2,few,TRBJ1-6,CASTYRDGYNSPLHF,TGTGCCAGCACCTACCGGGACGGGTATAATTCACCCCTCCACTTT
TRBD1,TRBV29-1,NA,TRBJ1-6,CSVESGTDNSPLHF,TGCAGCGTTGAGTCCGGGACAGACAATTCACCCCTCCACTTT
NA,TRBV20-1,NA,TRBJ1-2,CSAFPEDRDNYGYTF,TGCAGTGCTTTTCCTGAGGACAGAGATAACTATGGCTACACCTTC
NA,TRBV27,NA,TRBJ2-2,CASSFPGSTGELFF,TGTGCCAGCAGTTTCCCAGGCTCCACCGGGGAGCTGTTTTTT
NA,TRBV6-5,once,TRBJ2-5,CASSPEGGEIQYF,TGTGCCAGCTCTCCCGAGGGCGGAGAGATCCAGTACTTC
NA,TRBV7-8,NA,TRBJ2-7,CASSPELRYEQYF,TGCGCCAGCAGCCCCGAGTTAAGGTACGAGCAGTACTTC
NA,TRBV7-2,many,TRBJ2-5,CASSLGEVRYF,TGTGCCAGCAGCTTAGGGGAAGTGAGGTACTTC
TRBD2,TRBV7-9,NA,TRBJ2-2,CASSILAAANTGELFF,TGTGCCAGCAGCATACTAGCGGCTGCGAACACCGGGGAGCTGTTTTTT
TRBD1,TRBV20-1,NA,TRBJ2-7,CSASRAGGAYEQYF,TGCAGTGCTAGTAGGGCAGGGGGCGCGTACGAGCAGTACTTC
NA,TRBV7-2,many,TRBJ1-4,CASSLTDGGKLFF,TGTGCCAGCAGCTTGACGGATGGGGGAAAACTGTTTTTT
TRBD2,TRBV9,NA,TRBJ2-3,CASTGASGGTDTQYF,TGTGCCAGCACGGGGGCTAGCGGGGGCACGGATACGCAGTATTTT
NA,TRBV4-1,NA,TRBJ2-5,CASSQTRGVRETQYF,TGCGCCAGCAGCCAGACAAGAGGGGTAAGGGAGACCCAGTACTTC
TRBD1,TRBV7-9,NA,TRBJ1-1,CASSLGTGVWTEAFF,TGTGCCAGCAGCTTAGGTACAGGGGTTTGGACTGAAGCTTTCTTT
NA,TRBV19,NA,TRBJ1-5,CASAGSINQPQHF,TGTGCCAGTGCGGGAAGTATCAATCAGCCCCAGCATTTT
TRBD1,TRBV10-1,many,TRBJ2-2,CASSGEQGANTGELFF,TGCGCCAGCAGTGGGGAACAGGGGGCGAACACCGGGGAGCTGTTTTTT
NA,TRBV5-6,few,TRBJ2-7,CASSFGGQPYEQYF,TGTGCCAGCAGCTTCGGGGGACAGCCCTACGAGCAGTACTTC
TRBD1,TRBV2,few,TRBJ2-7,CASSRTGAKVFEQYF,TGTGCCAGCAGTAGGACAGGGGCTAAGGTGTTCGAGCAGTACTTC
TRBD2,TRBV5-4,NA,TRBJ2-5,CASSLSSLAGGKETQYF,TGTGCCAGCAGCTTGAGTAGTCTAGCGGGAGGTAAAGAGACCCAGTACTTC
NA,TRBV18,NA,TRBJ1-1,CASSPPKPGLAEAFF,TGTGCCAGCTCACCACCGAAACCCGGGTTGGCTGAAGCTTTCTTT
TRBD1,TRBV9,few,TRBJ1-1,CASSVAGQTNTEAFF,TGTGCCAGCAGCGTAGCGGGACAGACGAACACTGAAGCTTTCTTT
NA,TRBV14,NA,TRBJ2-2,CVSSQDEQGAGELFF,TGTGTCAGCAGCCAAGATGAACAGGGAGCCGGGGAGCTGTTTTTT
NA,TRBV11-2,many,TRBJ2-7,CASRPDGAYEQYF,TGTGCCAGCAGACCCGACGGGGCCTACGAGCAGTACTTC
TRBD1,TRBV12-3/TRBV12-4,many,TRBJ2-5,CASSFSDRGTTQYF,TGTGCCAGCAGTTTTTCGGACAGGGGCACGACCCAGTACTTC
NA,TRBV3-1,few,TRBJ1-2,CATTRLGNYGYTF,TGTGCCACGACACGGTTGGGTAACTATGGCTACACCTTC
TRBD1,TRBV19,NA,TRBJ1-5,CASSPTGAPYSNQPQHF,TGTGCCAGCAGTCCTACAGGGGCCCCCTATAGCAATCAGCCCCAGCATTTT
TRBD1,TRBV20-1,many,TRBJ1-6,CSARTGQGNSPLHF,TGCAGTGCTCGAACGGGACAGGGGAATTCACCCCTCCACTTT